The T cell receptor beta chain under discussion was sequenced for a study of T cell responses to AZD1222 COVID-19 vaccine. Study-level results: Increased Spike-specific TCR breadth and depth were observed after two AZD1222 doses. Every sample of the repertoires postdated the peak T cell response. White British ancestry dominated among donors, who included more females, and clonal diversity was possibly underestimated.

As to this clone: Its matching antigen is unknown.

The data were produced by immunoSEQ multiplex PCR, yet TCRdb's version contains in-frame clones alone and is incomplete. The data contain 95,000 to 100,000 clones, 90% of them singletons. The sample here was peripheral blood, taken on day 0 of AZD1222 vaccination. This sequence was found in an adult in good health.

The CDR3 sequence: CASSSSGPIANYGYTF. For the CDR3, the DNA is TGTGCCAGCAGCTCATCGGGACCGATAGCTAACTATGGCTACACCTTC. The rearrangement uses TRBV21-1 and TRBJ1-2. TRBV21-1 has pseudogene status. CDR3 length equals 16 residues.